One and the same sample provided the 29 T cell receptor beta chains below, sequenced in a study of shared T cell receptors in the human thymus. Some clones are missing from TCRdb's copy, which holds only in-frame ones; the method was immunoSEQ multiplex PCR. There are 450,000 to 650,000 clones in the sample; more than 75% occur only once, and about 0.013% lies in the top ten. This sample was shared with a second study, whose subject was human thymus T cells.

The specimen was thymocytes. The receptors stem from a boy in the first two years of life with a congenital heart defect.

This chain uses TRBV4-1 with TRBJ1-2, with D hard to call. CDR1 MGHRA and CDR2 YSYEKL come from the germline V gene. The V and J ends lost 4 bases and 4 bases respectively, with 22 bases between them. The CDR3 consists of 17 residues. CDR3 coding DNA: TGCGCCAGCAGCCCAAAGGAGGGCCCCCCTGGAGGCTATGGCTACACCTTC. Protein: CASSPKEGPPGGYGYTF.

J is TRBJ2-7 and V is TRBV10-2; 8 bases agree with TRBD1. J gave up 3 bases and V 4 bases, and 11 bases lay outside the gene matches. Germline V gene lookup returns CDR1 WSHSY and CDR2 SAAADI. This CDR3 has 16 amino acids. The CDR3 DNA follows: TGCGCCAGCAGTGGGCCGACAGGGGCGTTCCTCTACGAGCAGTACTTC. It encodes CASSGPTGAFLYEQYF.

This clone was counted a few times. The chain carries TRBV5-6 and TRBJ1-1; tentatively, D is TRBD1 (5 bases). CDR1 and CDR2 (germline): SGHDT, YYEEEE. The CDR3 extends over 13 amino acids. Trimming took off 2 bases at V and 6 bases at J, with 11 bases between the two ends. The CDR3 DNA follows: TGTGCCAGCAGCTTCGGGCAGGGCGCTGAAGCTTTCTTT. Its protein is CASSFGQGAEAFF.

This clone was detected only a few times. The chain links TRBV30 to TRBJ1-4; 7 bases map to TRBD1. The CDR3 sequence is 14 residues long. V trimming: 5 bases; J trimming: 5 bases; junction bases outside the gene matches: 8. The germline V gene encodes CDR1 GTSNPN and CDR2 SVGIG (reference sequence). In nucleotides, the CDR3 is TGTGCCTGGGCCGCAGGACAGGCGAATGAAAAACTGTTTTTT. Its protein is CAWAAGQANEKLFF. The full variable domain, rest sourced from reference TRBV30 and TRBJ1-4, is SQTIHQWPATLVQPVGSPLSLECTVEGTSNPNLYWYRQAAGRGLQLLFYSVGIGQISSEVPQNLSASRPQDRQFILSSKKLLLSDSGFYLCAWAAGQANEKLFFGSGTQLSVL.

This clone occurred once. The chain has TRBV25-1 and TRBJ2-1, with 7 bases aligning to TRBD2. Germline CDR1 MGHDK, CDR2 SYGVNS. Germline trimming cut 6 bases from V and 8 bases from J; bases unmatched to any gene: 22. The CDR3 consists of 18 residues. CDR3 sequence (DNA): TGTGCCAGCAGGGGCAGTTCCCCCCAGAAGGGAGGGCCATATGAGCAGTTCTTC. It yields the protein CASRGSSPQKGGPYEQFF.

The gene calls are TRBV19 and TRBJ2-5, with 7 positions matching TRBD2. The J call may be in error: the DNA end matches TRBJ2-7 better. Per germline, CDR1 LNHDA and CDR2 SQIVND (reference sequence). The CDR3 spans 15 residues. The DNA of the CDR3 is TGTGCCAGTAGCCCGCCGGGACTACTTTGGGACGAGCAGTACTTC. Its translation: CASSPPGLLWDEQYF.

The V gene is TRBV5-6, the J gene TRBJ2-7; TRBD1 might be the D (6 bases). Germline lookup yields CDR1 SGHDT and CDR2 YYEEEE. This CDR3 comprises 14 residues. The V and J ends lost 0 bases and 2 bases respectively, with 9 bases between them. This CDR3 is CASSLAQGTYEQYF. The CDR3 DNA sequence: TGTGCCAGCAGCTTGGCGCAGGGGACCTACGAGCAGTACTTC.

This chain uses TRBV28 with TRBJ1-5; 9 bases are shared with TRBD1. Trimming at V came to 11 bases and at J to 0 bases, leaving 2 bases not matched to a gene. This CDR3 contains 13 residues. Germline V gene lookup returns CDR1 MDHEN and CDR2 SYDVKM. The CDR3 loop is CAGQGYSNQPQHF. CDR3 DNA: TGTGCCGGACAGGGGTATAGCAATCAGCCCCAGCATTTT.

The V gene is TRBV6-5, the J gene TRBJ2-1, with 8 bases fitting TRBD1. The CDR3 runs to 15 residues. Germline loops: CDR1 MNHEY, CDR2 SVGAGI. After removal of 6 bases from V and 2 bases from J, the junction contained 6 bases not matched to a gene. This chain's CDR3 is CASRPRDRPYNEQFF. The CDR3 DNA follows: TGTGCCAGCAGGCCCCGGGACAGGCCCTACAATGAGCAGTTCTTC.

The chain uses TRBV6-1 and TRBJ1-5; D perhaps matches TRBD1 (5 bases). V lost 6 bases and J 4 bases, leaving 10 bases between the germline ends. From germline, CDR1 is MNHNS and CDR2 SASEGT. The CDR3 extends over 13 amino acids. CDR3 loop: CASSHGGNQPQHF. In nucleotides, the CDR3 is TGTGCCAGCAGCCACGGGGGAAATCAGCCCCAGCATTTT.

The chain has TRBV5-8 and TRBJ1-2; D gene uncertain. Deletions cut 1 base from V and 8 bases from J, with 6 bases between. The CDR3 has 11 residues. Germline CDR1 SGHTS, CDR2 YDEGEE. The CDR3 spells CASSLMRGYTF. In nucleotides, the CDR3 is TGTGCCAGCAGCTTGATGAGGGGCTACACCTTC.

V usage is TRBV10-3 and J usage is TRBJ1-2, with D tentatively TRBD1 (5 bases). Trimming cost V 2 bases and J 8 bases, with 21 bases left between them. Germline assignment: CDR1 ENHRY and CDR2 SYGVKD. The CDR3 runs 16 residues. CDR3 sequence (DNA): TGTGCCATCAGTGAGAATAGGAAATTTGGGGCCTCGGGCTACACCTTC. Protein: CAISENRKFGASGYTF.

CDR3 nucleotide sequence: TGTGCCAGCAGCACGGGACTAGCGGGGTTCCAAGAGACCCAGTACTTC. Translation gives CASSTGLAGFQETQYF. This chain links TRBV28 with TRBJ2-5; 13 positions match TRBD2. Germline V gives CDR1 MDHEN, CDR2 SYDVKM. Trimming cost V 6 bases and J 1 base; bases outside gene matches: 5. The CDR3 runs to 16 residues.

The chain has TRBV5-1 and TRBJ2-7; tentative D call: TRBD2 (5 bases). Trimming removed 2 bases from V and 4 bases from J, with 19 bases in between. The CDR3 extends over 16 amino acids. Germline V gives CDR1 SGHRS, CDR2 YFSETQ. The CDR3 loop reads CASSFGPAVHLYEQYF. CDR3 nucleotide sequence: TGCGCCAGCAGCTTTGGCCCAGCGGTTCACCTTTACGAGCAGTACTTC.

The chain carries TRBV5-1 and TRBJ2-2; the match to TRBD2 covers 11 bases. V shed 0 bases and J 4 bases; nucleotides not matched to a gene: 5. CDR3 length equals 17 residues. Germline-derived CDR1 and CDR2 are SGHRS and YFSETQ. The CDR3 DNA sequence: TGCGCCAGCAGCTTGGTAATAGCGGGAGGGTGCACCGGGGAGCTGTTTTTT. This sequence encodes CASSLVIAGGCTGELFF.

This clone was counted between two and nine times. The rearrangement uses TRBV7-6 and TRBJ2-2; D is uncertain. Germline CDR1 is SGHVS and CDR2 is FNYEAQ. The CDR3 is made up of 15 amino acids. V dropped 5 bases and J dropped 6 bases, with 16 bases sitting between them. In DNA form, the CDR3 reads TGTGCCAGCAGCGATATTAAGGTTCGGGCCGGGGAGCTGTTTTTT. Amino acids: CASSDIKVRAGELFF. The whole variable domain, remainder taken from reference TRBV7-6 and TRBJ2-2, is GAGVSQSPRYKVTKRGQDVALRCDPISGHVSLYWYRQALGQGPEFLTYFNYEAQQDKSGLPNDRFSAERPEGSISTLTIQRTEQRDSAMYRCASSDIKVRAGELFFGEGSRLTVL.

The chain uses TRBV20-1 and TRBJ1-2; D ambiguous. Germline V gives CDR1 DFQATT, CDR2 SNEGSKA (reference sequence). This CDR3 is built from 11 residues. With 6 bases removed from V and 4 bases from J, the gap between germline ends came to 9 bases. CDR3 bases: TGCAGTGCGGAGGGCGGCTATGGCTACACCTTC. It specifies CSAEGGYGYTF.

The V gene is TRBV5-1, the J gene TRBJ1-5; 9 bases align to TRBD1. J lost 6 bases, V lost 4 bases, and 8 bases had no gene match. This CDR3 contains 15 residues. The germline gives CDR1 SGHRS, CDR2 YFSETQ. CDR3 sequence: CASSRTGAPGQPQHF. The CDR3 nucleotides read TGCGCCAGCAGCCGGACAGGGGCGCCGGGTCAGCCCCAGCATTTT.

This clone was observed a few times. The rearrangement joins TRBV19 to TRBJ1-2; D not certain. The CDR3 has 16 residues. Per the germline V gene, CDR1 is LNHDA and CDR2 is SQIVND (reference sequence). V shed 10 bases and J shed 3 bases, with 24 bases lying between them. DNA for the CDR3: TGTGCCACCTATAGTTTCGAACCCCCTACGGACTATGGCTACACCTTC. This codes for CATYSFEPPTDYGYTF.

The V and J genes are TRBV4-1 and TRBJ2-1; TRBD2 agrees at 16 bases. With V trimmed by 4 bases and J by 2 bases, 5 bases remained unmatched. CDR1 and CDR2 from the germline V gene are MGHRA and YSYEKL. This CDR3 is built from 18 residues. CDR3 residues: CASSPGLAGGPPYNEQFF. In DNA, the CDR3 is TGCGCCAGCAGCCCGGGACTAGCGGGAGGGCCGCCCTACAATGAGCAGTTCTTC.

This rearrangement joins TRBV5-4 to TRBJ2-2, with 8 bases identical to TRBD1. The CDR3 runs to 13 residues. Germline assignment: CDR1 SGHNT and CDR2 YYREEE (reference sequence). Losses at the gene ends were 10 bases for V and 6 bases for J; bases not matched to a gene: 8. CDR3 coding DNA: TGTGCCGGGAAGGACAGGGTGGCCGGGGAGCTGTTTTTT. Its translation: CAGKDRVAGELFF.

The rearrangement uses TRBV2 and TRBJ2-4; D is possibly TRBD1 (8 bases). Trimming stripped 8 bases from V and 1 base from J, with 21 bases between. From germline, CDR1 is SNHLY and CDR2 FYNNEI. The CDR3 runs to 17 residues. CDR3 protein: CASGRDRRKGAKNIQYF. Written as DNA, the CDR3 is TGTGCCAGCGGGAGGGACAGGCGTAAAGGGGCCAAAAACATTCAGTACTTC.

This chain links TRBV18 with TRBJ2-5, with TRBD2 matching 7 bases. The germline V gene encodes CDR1 KGHSH and CDR2 LQKENI. V dropped 3 bases and J dropped 4; count of bases not matched to a gene: 5. This CDR3 has 14 residues. The chain's CDR3 is CASSPRTGGETQYF. The CDR3 nucleotides are TGTGCCAGCTCACCCCGAACGGGGGGAGAGACCCAGTACTTC. Drawing the rest from reference TRBV18 and TRBJ2-5, the complete variable domain is NAGVMQNPRHLVRRRGQEARLRCSPMKGHSHVYWYRQLPEEGLKFMVYLQKENIIDESGMPKERFSAEFPKEGPSILRIQQVVRGDSAAYFCASSPRTGGETQYFGPGTRLLVL.

This chain joins TRBV15 and TRBJ1-3; a possible D gene is TRBD1 (5 bases). V lost 2 bases to trimming and J lost 0 bases, with 8 bases between them. CDR1 LNHNV and CDR2 YYDKDF come from the germline V gene (reference sequence). The CDR3 contains 15 residues. The CDR3 here is CATSRRQISGNTIYF. The DNA for the CDR3 is TGTGCCACCAGCAGAAGACAGATCTCTGGAAACACCATATATTTT.

A single count supports this clone. The V call is TRBV5-6, the J call TRBJ1-1; 7 bases line up with TRBD1. There are 14 residues in the CDR3. Trimming at V came to 4 bases and at J to 1 base, leaving 4 bases not matched to a gene. Germline V gene lookup returns CDR1 SGHDT and CDR2 YYEEEE. CDR3 region: CASSIRQGNTEAFF. For the CDR3, the DNA is TGTGCCAGCAGCATCCGACAGGGGAACACTGAAGCTTTCTTT.

This CDR3 is CASSDARQRGTYEQYF. For the CDR3, the DNA is TGTGCCAGCAGTGACGCAAGACAAAGAGGGACCTACGAGCAGTACTTC. The chain links TRBV6-1 to TRBJ2-7, with D possibly TRBD2 on 5 matching bases. Per the germline V gene, CDR1 is MNHNS and CDR2 is SASEGT. The CDR3 totals 16 residues. Trimming left V 3 bases short and J 2 bases short, with 17 bases between.

In its sample, this clone was seen once. The rearrangement joins TRBV23-1 to TRBJ2-3, with 10 bases that match TRBD2. TRBV23-1 is designated an ORF whose function remains uncertain. With V trimmed by 4 bases and J by 4 bases, 5 bases remained unmatched. This CDR3 has 15 residues. CDR3 DNA: TGCGCCAGCAGTCCCTCTAGCGGGAGTGCAGATACGCAGTATTTT. It specifies CASSPSSGSADTQYF.

This clone was detected only once. The V call is TRBV28, the J call TRBJ2-3; no clear D. This CDR3 has 11 amino acids. The V and J ends lost 8 bases and 6 bases respectively, with 9 bases between them. The germline gives CDR1 MDHEN, CDR2 SYDVKM. The CDR3 region is CASPGRDTQYF. CDR3 DNA: TGTGCCAGCCCCGGTCGCGATACGCAGTATTTT.

As for this clone: This sample includes further DNA sequences coding for the same CDR3. V gene TRBV6-5 combines with J gene TRBJ1-2, with a weak D call TRBD1 (5 bases). The CDR3 totals 13 residues. Germline lookup yields CDR1 MNHEY and CDR2 SVGAGI. V dropped 2 bases and J dropped 4 bases, with 8 bases sitting between them. CDR3 coding DNA: TGTGCCAGCAGTTACATCGGGGGCTATGGCTACACCTTC. Amino acids: CASSYIGGYGYTF.